The next 17 T cell receptor beta chains were all read from a single sample in a study of blood T cell repertoires in COVID-19. Data came from immunoSEQ multiplex PCR; TCRdb stores just in-frame clones and leaves some out. The sample includes fewer than 250,000 clones, more than 80% of them seen just once. The sequencing input was PBMCs or T cells enriched from blood (not recorded which). The receptors were gathered from a man aged 55 to 70 who had recovered from COVID-19.

The chain couples TRBV5-1 to TRBJ2-3; a possible D gene is TRBD2 (5 bases). Germline values: CDR1 SGHRS, CDR2 YFSETQ. Between the trimmed V and J ends, which lost 2 bases and 2 bases, there was a span of 12 bases. The CDR3 is 15 amino acids. The DNA for the CDR3 is TGCGCCAGCAGCTTACTCGGGGTTTACACAGATACGCAGTATTTT. It is translated as CASSLLGVYTDTQYF.

V and J are TRBV7-9 and TRBJ1-4; 9 nucleotides agree with TRBD1. The V gene's germline CDR1 is SEHNR and CDR2 FQNEAQ (reference sequence). Unmatched junction bases numbered 3, after V lost 0 bases and J lost 4 bases. This CDR3 is built from 16 residues. CDR3 region: CASSLAGDRVNEKLFF. The DNA for the CDR3 is TGTGCCAGCAGCTTAGCAGGGGACAGGGTTAATGAAAAACTGTTTTTT.

This chain links TRBV5-8 with TRBJ1-6, with D unclear. Germline CDR1 is SGHTS and CDR2 is YDEGEE. The CDR3 sequence is 15 residues long. V dropped 5 bases and J dropped 1 base, with 10 bases sitting between them. The CDR3 region is CASRTGRSYNSPLHF. As DNA, the CDR3 is TGTGCCAGCAGAACTGGGAGATCCTATAATTCACCCCTCCACTTT.

The chain joins TRBV10-1 to TRBJ1-1; 7 bases map to TRBD1. The CDR3 has 18 residues. The ends lost 2 bases at V and 3 bases at J; junction bases unmatched: 15. Germline-derived CDR1 and CDR2 are WNHNN and SYGVQD (reference sequence). CDR3 in DNA: TGCGCCAGCAGTGAGAATCTTCAGAGGGGGCATTCGGACACTGAAGCTTTCTTT. This gives the protein CASSENLQRGHSDTEAFF.

This clone showed up just once. V gene TRBV19 combines with J gene TRBJ2-5, with 10 bases lining up with TRBD1. With 3 bases clipped from V and 3 bases from J, the junction kept 4 bases outside the gene matches. CDR3 size: 15 residues. Germline CDR1 and CDR2: LNHDA and SQIVND (reference sequence). The CDR3, as DNA: TGTGCCAGTAGTATCGGACAGGGGGGGAAAGAGACCCAGTACTTC. Translating it yields CASSIGQGGKETQYF.

V and J are TRBV11-3 and TRBJ1-3; D might be TRBD1 (6 bases). The germline gives CDR1 SGHNT, CDR2 YENEEA. This CDR3 spans 15 amino acids. Trimming left V 5 bases short and J 4 bases short, with 15 bases between. DNA of the CDR3: TGTGCCAGCAGCAGGGGGACCGTCGAAGGAAACACCATATATTTT. Translation gives CASSRGTVEGNTIYF.

The chain carries TRBV3-1 (or the pseudogene TRBV3-2) and TRBJ2-5; no reliable D call. Germline CDR1 is LGHDT and CDR2 is YNNKEL (reference sequence). V was shortened by 3 bases and J by 2 bases, with 13 bases between the two germline ends. The CDR3 length is 15 residues. CDR3 amino acids: CASSQIGQAQETQYF. The CDR3 coding sequence is TGTGCCAGCAGCCAGATTGGGCAGGCGCAAGAGACCCAGTACTTC.

This chain connects TRBV5-4 to TRBJ1-6; maybe TRBD1 (5 bases). The germline V and J ends were trimmed by 0 bases and 13 bases, with 14 bases remaining between them. CDR1 is SGHNT, CDR2 YYREEE, per germline (reference sequence). This CDR3 contains 14 residues. Here the CDR3 reads CASSLEQAASPLHF. The CDR3 DNA sequence: TGTGCCAGCAGCTTGGAACAGGCCGCGTCGCCCCTCCACTTT.

This chain links TRBV3-1 (or the pseudogene TRBV3-2) with TRBJ2-2; perhaps TRBD1 as D (5 bases). Trimming took off 4 bases at V and 4 bases at J, with 16 bases between the two ends. The germline CDR1 and CDR2 sequences are LGHDT and YNNKEL (reference sequence). The CDR3 loop spans 16 amino acids. This chain's CDR3 is CASSPKPQGFTGELFF. CDR3 DNA: TGTGCCAGCAGCCCGAAACCCCAGGGCTTCACCGGGGAGCTGTTTTTT.

The chain uses TRBV4-3 and TRBJ1-1; 7 bases agree with TRBD1. Germline assignment: CDR1 LGHNA and CDR2 YSLEER. V gave up 3 bases and J gave up 2 bases; unmatched junction bases: 3. This CDR3 region has 14 residues. In DNA form, the CDR3 reads TGCGCCAGCAGCCATGGGGACAGCAACACTGAAGCTTTCTTT. This codes for CASSHGDSNTEAFF.

The rearrangement links TRBV24-1 to TRBJ1-2; D is possibly TRBD1 (6 bases). The ends were cut back, 6 bases at V and 1 base at J, with 8 bases in the middle. Germline V gives CDR1 KGHDR, CDR2 SFDVKD. The CDR3 is 13 residues long. As DNA, the CDR3 is TGTGCCACCAGTAGGGGGTTTAACTATGGCTACACCTTC. Protein: CATSRGFNYGYTF.

The rearrangement uses TRBV3-1 (or the pseudogene TRBV3-2) and TRBJ2-7, with TRBD1 matching over 10 bases. V gave up 8 bases and J gave up 2 bases; unmatched junction bases: 6. The V gene's germline CDR1 is LGHDT and CDR2 YNNKEL (reference sequence). CDR3 length: 14 residues. Here the CDR3 DNA reads TGTGCCAGCCGACAGGGGGCCGCCCCCTACGAGCAGTACTTC. Translating it yields CASRQGAAPYEQYF.

This clone showed up just once. This chain joins TRBV6-2 or TRBV6-3 and TRBJ2-5; 11 nucleotides agree with TRBD1. Germline-derived CDR1 and CDR2 are MNHEY and SVGEGT. This CDR3 spans 16 amino acids. Unmatched junction bases numbered 10, after V lost 5 bases and J lost 5 bases. CDR3 nucleotides: TGTGCCAGCAGTCTACGGACAGGGGGCGAGCTGGAGACCCAGTACTTC. Translating gives CASSLRTGGELETQYF.

The chain joins TRBV7-2 to TRBJ2-7; 9 nucleotides line up with TRBD1. This CDR3 is 13 amino acids long. J gave up 6 bases and V 5 bases, and 5 bases lay outside the gene matches. Germline CDR1 reads SGHTA; CDR2 reads FQGNSA. CDR3 residues: CASSPGQGIEQYF. The CDR3 DNA follows: TGTGCCAGCAGCCCCGGACAGGGGATCGAGCAGTACTTC.

The V call is TRBV5-1, the J call TRBJ1-2; 11 nucleotides align to TRBD1. V dropped 4 bases and J dropped 3; count of bases not matched to a gene: 2. Per germline, CDR1 SGHRS and CDR2 YFSETQ. This CDR3 contains 14 residues. In DNA, the CDR3 is TGCGCCAGCAGCCAGGGACAGGGGGACTATGGCTACACCTTC. This gives the protein CASSQGQGDYGYTF.

The J gene is TRBJ1-5, the V gene TRBV10-2; unclear D gene. From germline, CDR1 is WSHSY and CDR2 SAAADI. V gave up 8 bases and J gave up 1 base, with 6 bases separating them. This CDR3 comprises 12 residues. Written as DNA, the CDR3 is TGCGCCAGCGGTCTAAGCAATCAGCCCCAGCATTTT. It translates to CASGLSNQPQHF.

As for this clone: This same CDR3 is encoded by further DNA sequences in the sample. J is TRBJ1-1 and V is TRBV2; the D gene is possibly TRBD1 (6 bases). The CDR3 has 13 residues. The germline CDR1 and CDR2 sequences are SNHLY and FYNNEI. Trimming took 6 bases from V and 1 from J, leaving 9 bases between them. CDR3 DNA sequence: TGTGCCAGCAGAGCGGACAGGAACACTGAAGCTTTCTTT. Protein: CASRADRNTEAFF. The full variable domain, rest sourced from reference TRBV2 and TRBJ1-1, is EPEVTQTPSHQVTQMGQEVILRCVPISNHLYFYWYRQILGQKVEFLVSFYNNEISEKSEIFDDQFSVERPDGSNFTLKIRSTKLEDSAMYFCASRADRNTEAFFGQGTRLTVV.